The next 25 T cell receptor beta chains were all read from a single sample in a study of T-cell reconstitution after alpha-beta-depleted transplantation in children. A TCRbeta library incorporating unique molecular identifiers was prepared. TCRdb fed the PCR reads into MiXCR, producing one record per CDR3 protein. Found here are 80,000 or so distinct CDR3 sequences, over 12% of them singletons; the top ten hold 25% to 30%. The sequences come from PBMCs, mostly from graft donor cells, collected 180 days after TCRalphabeta/CD19-depleted stem cell transplant. The receptors derive from a male patient aged 2 to 10 who had a stem cell transplant for acute lymphoblastic leukemia, so the T cells may come from the graft donor.

The genes are TRBV29-1 and TRBJ1-2; 8 bases match TRBD1. Per germline, CDR1 SQVTM and CDR2 ANQGSEA. The CDR3 contains 14 residues. J was trimmed by 8 bases and V by 5 bases; bases with no gene match: 13. The CDR3 reads CSVSLGGQGGGYTF. As DNA, the CDR3 is TGCAGCGTTTCATTGGGAGGACAGGGTGGCGGCTACACCTTC. The full variable domain, its missing parts supplied by reference TRBV29-1 and TRBJ1-2, is SAVISQKPSRDICQRGTSLTIQCQVDSQVTMMFWYRQQPGQSLTLIATANQGSEATYESGFVIDKFPISRPNLTFSTLTVSNMSPEDSSIYLCSVSLGGQGGGYTFGSGTRLTVV.

In its sample, this clonotype was seen a few times. The genes are TRBV7-3 and TRBJ2-6, with D tentatively TRBD1 (7 bases). Trimming left V 5 bases short and J 0 bases short, with 17 bases between. The CDR3 runs to 18 residues. Per the germline V gene, CDR1 is SGHTA and CDR2 is FQGTGA. The chain's CDR3 is CASSPGQDYTSGANVLTF. Written as DNA, the CDR3 is TGTGCCAGCAGCCCCGGACAGGACTACACCTCTGGGGCCAACGTCCTGACTTTC.

The gene calls are TRBV7-8 and TRBJ2-4; D is possibly TRBD1 (5 bases). Germline values: CDR1 SGHVS, CDR2 FQNEAQ. Trimming removed 2 bases at V and 0 bases at J, with 14 bases between. This CDR3 spans 17 amino acids. The CDR3 DNA reads TGTGCCAGCAGCTTACCCCCCCGGACACTAGCCAAAAACATTCAGTACTTC. Translation: CASSLPPRTLAKNIQYF.

The chain employs TRBV20-1 and TRBJ1-2, with 8 bases that match TRBD1. The CDR3 is made up of 15 amino acids. Unmatched junction bases numbered 10, after V lost 3 bases and J lost 4 bases. Per germline, CDR1 DFQATT and CDR2 SNEGSKA (reference sequence). The CDR3 is CSARGAGGGLYGYTF. In DNA form, the CDR3 reads TGCAGTGCTAGGGGGGCAGGGGGCGGCCTCTATGGCTACACCTTC.

This clonotype was found a few times. The chain couples TRBV28 to TRBJ2-2, with TRBD2 as a possible D gene (6 bases). CDR3 length equals 16 residues. V dropped 4 bases and J dropped 2 bases, with 14 bases sitting between them. CDR1 is MDHEN, CDR2 SYDVKM, per germline. CDR3 nucleotide sequence: TGTGCCAGCAGTTGGGACTGGACTGCAAACACCGGGGAGCTGTTTTTT. Its protein product is CASSWDWTANTGELFF. Complete variable domain (other parts from reference TRBV28 and TRBJ2-2): DVKVTQSSRYLVKRTGEKVFLECVQDMDHENMFWYRQDPGLGLRLIYFSYDVKMKEKGDIPEGYSVSREKKERFSLILESASTNQTSMYLCASSWDWTANTGELFFGEGSRLTVL.

V usage is TRBV3-1 and J usage is TRBJ1-5; D call uncertain. CDR1 and CDR2 from the germline V gene are LGHDT and YNNKEL (reference sequence). V lost 2 bases to trimming and J lost 5 bases, with 7 bases between them. The CDR3 loop spans 13 amino acids. This chain's CDR3 is CASSQRGHQPQHF. The CDR3 DNA reads TGTGCCAGCAGCCAAAGAGGGCATCAGCCCCAGCATTTT. The variable domain in full, completed from reference TRBV3-1 and TRBJ1-5, reads DTAVSQTPKYLVTQMGNDKSIKCEQNLGHDTMYWYKQDSKKFLKIMFSYNNKELIINETVPNRFSPKSPDKAHLNLHINSLELGDSAVYFCASSQRGHQPQHFGDGTRLSIL.

This clonotype was recorded a few times. CDR3 in DNA: TGCGCCAGCAGCCAAGATGGGGCAGGGGGATTCCAAGAGACCCAGTACTTC. Amino acid sequence: CASSQDGAGGFQETQYF. This sequence joins TRBV4-3 and TRBJ2-5; 7 bases fit TRBD1. Trimming took 0 bases from V and 1 from J; bases not matched to a gene: 8. This CDR3 has 17 residues. CDR1 is LGHNA and CDR2 is YSLEER in the germline V gene.

This chain joins TRBV28 and TRBJ2-7; the match to TRBD2 covers 7 bases. CDR3 length: 15 residues. The junction had 12 bases not matched to a gene; V was cut back by 7 bases and J by 3 bases. CDR1 and CDR2 (germline): MDHEN, SYDVKM. CDR3 residues: CASNSWGSGGYEQYF. DNA for the CDR3: TGTGCCAGCAACAGTTGGGGCTCGGGGGGCTACGAGCAGTACTTC.

This clonotype showed up just a few times. The CDR3 region is CASSPAYKLNIQYF. In DNA, the CDR3 is TGTGCCAGCTCACCGGCCTATAAGCTAAACATTCAGTACTTC. The chain couples TRBV18 to TRBJ2-4; no clear D. V was shortened by 3 bases and J by 6 bases, with 12 bases between the two germline ends. Germline V lookup: CDR1 KGHSH, CDR2 LQKENI. The CDR3 has 14 amino acids.

This clonotype came up many times. The chain combines TRBV5-1 with TRBJ2-5; no firm D call. Germline CDR1 is SGHRS and CDR2 is YFSETQ. This CDR3 has 11 residues. V shed 4 bases and J shed 7 bases, with 8 bases lying between them. The CDR3, as DNA: TGCGCCAGCAGCCCGGGCGGGACCCAGTACTTC. Its protein product is CASSPGGTQYF.

This chain joins TRBV20-1 and TRBJ2-2; 10 bases are a match to TRBD2. Looked up from germline, CDR1 is DFQATT and CDR2 is SNEGSKA (reference sequence). V lost 0 bases to trimming and J lost 5 bases; unmatched junction nucleotides: 6. There are 16 residues in the CDR3. The CDR3 nucleotides are TGCAGTGCTAGAGATCTTAGCGGGGGGCCGACCGGGGAGCTGTTTTTT. It is translated as CSARDLSGGPTGELFF.

The V call is TRBV4-2, the J call TRBJ2-5, with TRBD1 as a possible D gene (6 bases). CDR3 length equals 13 residues. V was pared by 5 bases and J by 4 bases, with 11 bases between. CDR1 and CDR2 (germline): LGHNA, YNFKEQ. The CDR3 sequence is CASSGGLRETQYF. The CDR3, as DNA: TGTGCCAGCAGCGGGGGCCTGCGAGAGACCCAGTACTTC.

For the CDR3, the DNA is TGTGCCAGCATCTTGGGAGACAGGGAAGCTTTCTTT. Translating gives CASILGDREAFF. The V call is TRBV12-3 or TRBV12-4, the J call TRBJ1-1; D is perhaps TRBD1 (6 bases). Between the trimmed V and J ends, which lost 7 bases and 8 bases, there was a span of 14 bases. This CDR3 spans 12 amino acids.

This clonotype has a count of ten or more. The CDR3 is CSATGQGDGYTF. The CDR3 DNA reads as TGCAGTGCAACGGGACAGGGGGATGGCTACACCTTC. The V call is TRBV20-1, the J call TRBJ1-2, with 11 bases that match TRBD1. This CDR3 has 12 residues. V lost 6 bases, J lost 6 bases, and 3 bases stayed unmatched. The V gene's germline CDR1 is DFQATT and CDR2 SNEGSKA (reference sequence).

J is TRBJ1-6 and V is TRBV20-1; D is unclear. The V gene lost 1 base and the J gene lost 0 bases, with 7 bases spanning the gap. CDR1 DFQATT and CDR2 SNEGSKA come from the germline V gene (reference sequence). The CDR3 has 15 amino acids. CDR3 in amino acids: CSARVGFSYNSPLHF. In DNA form, the CDR3 reads TGCAGTGCTAGAGTGGGATTCTCCTATAATTCACCCCTCCACTTT.

This chain links TRBV11-2 with TRBJ2-1; D possibly corresponds to TRBD2 (6 bases). Germline CDR1 reads SGHAT; CDR2 reads FQNNGV. This CDR3 has 13 residues. Between the trimmed V and J ends, which lost 10 bases and 5 bases, there was a span of 15 bases. The CDR3 sequence: CANNLLADNEQFF. The CDR3 nucleotides are TGTGCCAACAATTTGTTAGCGGACAATGAGCAGTTCTTC.

This clonotype appeared a few times. The rearrangement links TRBV27 to TRBJ1-1; TRBD1 might be the D (5 bases). The germline V gene has CDR1 MNHEY and CDR2 SMNVEV (reference sequence). The V end lost 5 bases, the J end lost 5 bases, and 9 bases lay between the germline ends. This CDR3 has 12 amino acids. CDR3 nucleotide sequence: TGTGCCAGCAGTCCGGGGCGGACTGAAGCTTTCTTT. Translated: CASSPGRTEAFF.

Many counts were recorded for this clonotype. The V and J genes are TRBV20-1 and TRBJ2-2; a possible D gene is TRBD1 (5 bases). CDR3 length: 14 amino acids. Deletions cut 2 bases from V and 4 bases from J, with 11 bases between. Germline V gene sequence: CDR1 DFQATT, CDR2 SNEGSKA (reference sequence). CDR3 nucleotides: TGCAGTGCTAGACTTGACAGCCGCACCGGGGAGCTGTTTTTT. Protein product: CSARLDSRTGELFF.

The chain joins TRBV2 to TRBJ2-3; a possible D gene is TRBD2 (5 bases). The CDR3 extends over 12 amino acids. CDR1 SNHLY and CDR2 FYNNEI come from the germline V gene. Between the trimmed V and J ends, which lost 6 bases and 9 bases, there was a span of 13 bases. The CDR3 protein is CASSTDRETQYF. CDR3 in DNA: TGTGCCAGCAGCACGGATAGGGAGACGCAGTATTTT.

The chain combines TRBV7-2 with TRBJ2-4; D call uncertain. Trimming cost V 0 bases and J 0 bases, with 3 bases left between them. The CDR3 runs 14 residues. Looked up from germline, CDR1 is SGHTA and CDR2 is FQGNSA. The CDR3 protein is CASSLAVAKNIQYF. The CDR3 DNA follows: TGTGCCAGCAGCTTAGCAGTAGCCAAAAACATTCAGTACTTC.

V is TRBV24-1 and J is TRBJ2-3; D is ambiguous. Trimming shortened V by 6 bases and J by 2 bases, and 5 bases separated the two germline ends. Germline-derived CDR1 and CDR2 are KGHDR and SFDVKD. The CDR3 contains 12 residues. This CDR3 reads CATSTFTDTQYF. Here the CDR3 DNA reads TGTGCCACCAGTACATTCACAGATACGCAGTATTTT.

The chain is built from TRBV7-2 and TRBJ1-6; D is perhaps TRBD1 (5 bases). Germline lookup yields CDR1 SGHTA and CDR2 FQGNSA. The V gene lost 0 bases and the J gene lost 0 bases, with 9 bases spanning the gap. The CDR3 runs 17 residues. The CDR3 DNA is TGTGCCAGCAGCTTAGCGCCAGGGAGCTCCTATAATTCACCCCTCCACTTT. Its protein product is CASSLAPGSSYNSPLHF.

This clonotype was recorded at least ten times. The V call is TRBV7-9, the J call TRBJ1-2, with D possibly TRBD1 on 5 matching bases. CDR3 length: 13 residues. Germline V lookup: CDR1 SEHNR, CDR2 FQNEAQ (reference sequence). V shed 9 bases and J shed 6 bases, with 17 bases lying between them. The CDR3 DNA follows: TGTGCCAGTCGTCCGGGACGCTTGGATGGCTACACCTTC. It encodes CASRPGRLDGYTF.

The genes are TRBV18 and TRBJ2-7; tentative D call: TRBD2 (5 bases). Germline CDR1 and CDR2: KGHSH and LQKENI. This CDR3 has 15 residues. V lost 0 bases and J lost 0, with 9 bases in between. The CDR3 here is CASSPPQRSSYEQYF. The CDR3 region has the DNA TGTGCCAGCTCACCACCGCAGCGGAGCTCCTACGAGCAGTACTTC.

In its sample, this clonotype was seen a few times. The rearrangement uses TRBV27 and TRBJ2-3, with D unresolved. CDR1 and CDR2 from the germline V gene are MNHEY and SMNVEV (reference sequence). The CDR3 contains 14 residues. V was shortened by 2 bases and J by 2 bases, with 8 bases between the two germline ends. In nucleotides, the CDR3 is TGTGCCAGCAGTTTAGGATTTGTCACAGATACGCAGTATTTT. Translation: CASSLGFVTDTQYF.